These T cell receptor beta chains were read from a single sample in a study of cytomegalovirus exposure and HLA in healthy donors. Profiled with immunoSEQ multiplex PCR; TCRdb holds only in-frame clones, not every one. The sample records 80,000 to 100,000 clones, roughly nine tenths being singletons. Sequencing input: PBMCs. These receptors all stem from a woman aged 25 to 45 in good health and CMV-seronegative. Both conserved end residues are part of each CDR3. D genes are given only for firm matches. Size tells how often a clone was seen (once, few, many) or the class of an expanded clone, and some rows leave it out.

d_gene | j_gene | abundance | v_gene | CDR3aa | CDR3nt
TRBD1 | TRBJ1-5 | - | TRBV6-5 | CASKGAGDRQPQHF | TGTGCCAGCAAGGGGGCAGGGGATCGGCAGCCCCAGCATTTT
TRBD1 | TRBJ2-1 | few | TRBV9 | CASSSTGTGIYNEQFF | TGTGCCAGCAGCTCCACGGGGACAGGAATCTACAATGAGCAGTTCTTC
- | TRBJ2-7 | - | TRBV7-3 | CASSFRGSEQYF | TGTGCCAGCAGCTTTCGGGGATCCGAGCAGTACTTC
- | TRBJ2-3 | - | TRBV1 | CTSSRADTQYF | TGCACCAGCAGCCGCGCGGATACGCAGTATTTT
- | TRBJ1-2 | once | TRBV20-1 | CSADRVLF | TGCAGTGCGGATCGGGTCCTCTTC
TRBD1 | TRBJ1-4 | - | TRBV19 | CASSTSPGQVEEKLFF | TGTGCCAGTAGTACTTCCCCGGGACAGGTAGAGGAAAAACTGTTTTTT
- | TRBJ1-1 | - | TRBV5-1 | CASLPASGYTEAFF | TGCGCCAGCCTCCCCGCGTCGGGGTACACTGAAGCTTTCTTT
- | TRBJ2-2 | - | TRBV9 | CASSPHRVQAGELFF | TGTGCCAGCAGCCCTCACAGGGTGCAGGCCGGGGAGCTGTTTTTT
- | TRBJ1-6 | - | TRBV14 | CASSHTGLGAPLHF | TGTGCCAGCAGCCACACGGGCCTGGGGGCGCCCCTCCACTTT
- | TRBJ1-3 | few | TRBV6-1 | CASSDWAPRSGNTIYF | TGTGCCAGCAGTGACTGGGCACCCCGCTCTGGAAACACCATATATTTT
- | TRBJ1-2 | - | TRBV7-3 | CASSYTSLGITGYYYGYTF | TGTGCCAGCAGCTACACCTCCCTGGGTATAACAGGGTACTACTATGGCTACACCTTC
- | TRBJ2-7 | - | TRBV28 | CASREGLSYEQYF | TGTGCCAGCAGGGAGGGACTCTCCTACGAGCAGTACTTC
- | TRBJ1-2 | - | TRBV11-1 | CASSDRMGNYGYTF | TGTGCCAGCAGCGACAGGATGGGGAACTATGGCTACACCTTC
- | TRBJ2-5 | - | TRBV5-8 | CASVPLASSETQYF | TGTGCCAGCGTTCCCCTAGCTAGTTCGGAGACCCAGTACTTC
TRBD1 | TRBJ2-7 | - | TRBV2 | CASNMDRGLNPYEQYF | TGTGCCAGCAACATGGACAGGGGCCTTAATCCCTACGAGCAGTACTTC
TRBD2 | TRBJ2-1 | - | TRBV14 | CASSQVGRGSSYNEQFF | TGTGCCAGCAGCCAAGTGGGGCGGGGGAGCTCCTACAATGAGCAGTTCTTC
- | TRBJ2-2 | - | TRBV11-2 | CASSLGATGELFF | TGTGCCAGCAGCTTAGGGGCAACCGGGGAGCTGTTTTTT
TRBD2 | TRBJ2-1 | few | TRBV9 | CASSEQRGGDYNEQFF | TGTGCCAGCAGCGAACAACGCGGGGGGGATTACAATGAGCAGTTCTTC
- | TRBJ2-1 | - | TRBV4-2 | CASSREAADYEQFF | TGTGCCAGCAGCCGCGAGGCCGCCGACTATGAGCAGTTCTTC
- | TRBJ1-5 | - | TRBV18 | CASSRWGQNQPQHF | TGTGCCAGCTCACGGTGGGGCCAAAATCAGCCCCAGCATTTT
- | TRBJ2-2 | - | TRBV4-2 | CASSQERAGWNTGELFF | TGTGCCAGCAGCCAAGAGCGGGCGGGTTGGAACACCGGGGAGCTGTTTTTT
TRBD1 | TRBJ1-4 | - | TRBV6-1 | CASSAGTGHEKLFF | TGTGCCAGCAGTGCCGGGACAGGACACGAAAAACTGTTTTTT
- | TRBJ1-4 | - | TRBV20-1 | CSARSNEKLFF | TGCAGTGCTAGGAGTAATGAAAAACTGTTTTTT
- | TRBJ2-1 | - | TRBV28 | CASSFLQGRRIEQFF | TGTGCCAGCAGTTTTTTACAGGGGAGGAGGATTGAGCAGTTCTTC
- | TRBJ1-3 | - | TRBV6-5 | CASSYEGGSGNTIYF | TGTGCCAGCAGTTACGAGGGAGGGTCTGGAAACACCATATATTTT
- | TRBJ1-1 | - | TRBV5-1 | CASSQGQNTEAFF | TGCGCCAGCAGCCAGGGCCAGAACACTGAAGCTTTCTTT
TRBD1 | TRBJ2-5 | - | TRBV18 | CASSPPGTGLTQYF | TGTGCCAGCTCACCACCCGGGACAGGGTTGACCCAGTACTTC
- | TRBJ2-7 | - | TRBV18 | CASSPGHAEQYF | TGTGCCAGCTCACCGGGCCACGCCGAGCAGTACTTC
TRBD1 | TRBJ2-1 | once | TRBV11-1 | CASSLTGFSYNEQFF | TGTGCCAGCAGCTTGACAGGGTTCTCCTACAATGAGCAGTTCTTC
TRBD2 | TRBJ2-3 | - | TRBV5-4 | CASSSGLAKADTQYF | TGTGCCAGCAGCTCGGGACTAGCGAAGGCAGATACGCAGTATTTT